The T cell receptor (beta chain) under discussion was sequenced for a study of siplizumab effects on memory and regulatory T cells. Study observations and caveats: Naive or memory phenotype was unassignable for roughly 75-96% of proliferating CD4+ or CD8+ clones. Apparently more diverse than memory cells, naive T cells also seemed major alloresponse contributors. Alloreactive sequences tracing back to unstimulated CD4+ memory cells were significantly reduced by siplizumab. A minor fraction of alloreactive clones, and no more, mapped to unstimulated subsets.

Germline loops: CDR1 SGHTA, CDR2 FQGNSA. V lost 1 base and J 8 bases, leaving 8 bases between the germline ends. The CDR3 contains 13 residues. On this clone: As yet, its antigen is unknown.

Assay: immunoSEQ multiplex PCR; the TCRdb copy retains only in-frame clones and omits some. The data show about 100,000 clones, more than 90% seen once. The V gene is TRBV7-2, the J gene TRBJ2-2, with D possibly TRBD2 on 5 matching bases. Sequencing was carried out using CD4+ T cells sorted from blood. The source is a human donor in good health. Some clones in this sample may be carry-over from other donors' samples. CDR3 bases: TGTGCCAGCAGCTTAGTCCGAGGGGGGGAGCTGTTTTTT. This codes for CASSLVRGGELFF.